Listed below are T cell receptor beta chains from one sample, sequenced in a study of beta chain features in type 1 diabetes. Repertoires were generated with immunoSEQ multiplex PCR, while TCRdb's copy carries only in-frame clones and drops some. Of fewer than 110,000 clones in the sample, 28% were seen once. The sample comprised central memory CD4+ T cells from blood. The receptors originated from a woman younger than 30 with type 1 diabetes. Both conserved end residues are part of each CDR3. Each record gives: V gene, clone size, D gene, J gene, CDR3 DNA, CDR3 protein. D genes are given only for firm matches. Only some rows state a clone size, as once, few, many or a class for expanded clones.

v_call: TRBV5-1; clone_size: .; d_call: .; j_call: TRBJ2-2; cdr3_nt: TGCGCCAGCAGCTTGGCCGGCGAGGCCGGGGAGCTGTTTTTT; cdr3_aa: CASSLAGEAGELFF
v_call: TRBV7-6; clone_size: .; d_call: .; j_call: TRBJ1-6; cdr3_nt: TGTGCCAGCAGCATCCCAGGGAAACCTTCACCCCTCCACTTT; cdr3_aa: CASSIPGKPSPLHF
v_call: TRBV29-1; clone_size: .; d_call: .; j_call: TRBJ2-3; cdr3_nt: TGCAGCGTTGACCGGGTGCAGGGAGGTCGGGGCCACACAGATACGCAGTATTTT; cdr3_aa: CSVDRVQGGRGHTDTQYF
v_call: TRBV4-3; clone_size: few; d_call: TRBD1; j_call: TRBJ1-2; cdr3_nt: TGCGCCAGCAGCCAAGATGGAGGGGGCACCTATGGCTACACCTTC; cdr3_aa: CASSQDGGGTYGYTF
v_call: TRBV7-3; clone_size: .; d_call: .; j_call: TRBJ2-2; cdr3_nt: TGTGCCAGCAGCCCACGGGGTGGCGGGACTGACACCGGGGAGCTGTTTTTT; cdr3_aa: CASSPRGGGTDTGELFF
v_call: TRBV7-2; clone_size: few; d_call: TRBD2; j_call: TRBJ2-7; cdr3_nt: TGTGCCAGCAGCTTAGTCGGCGGGAGGGTCGAGCAGTACTTC; cdr3_aa: CASSLVGGRVEQYF
v_call: TRBV7-2; clone_size: .; d_call: TRBD2; j_call: TRBJ2-3; cdr3_nt: TGTGCCAGCAGCTCCCGCCGCTTTAGCGGGAGGCGGGTCACAGATACGCAGTATTTT; cdr3_aa: CASSSRRFSGRRVTDTQYF
v_call: TRBV28; clone_size: few; d_call: TRBD2; j_call: TRBJ2-7; cdr3_nt: TGTGCCAGCACCCCACCGGCGGGGGGTATACGAGGGCAGTACTTC; cdr3_aa: CASTPPAGGIRGQYF
v_call: TRBV19; clone_size: .; d_call: .; j_call: TRBJ1-4; cdr3_nt: TGTGCCAGTAGCACCACCCGAGGCCATATTCAGGAAAAACTGTTTTTT; cdr3_aa: CASSTTRGHIQEKLFF
v_call: TRBV27; clone_size: few; d_call: TRBD2; j_call: TRBJ2-7; cdr3_nt: TGTGCCAGCACCTCAATAGCGGGCGGATCCTACGAGCAGTACTTC; cdr3_aa: CASTSIAGGSYEQYF
v_call: TRBV7-2; clone_size: .; d_call: .; j_call: TRBJ2-1; cdr3_nt: TGTGCCAGCAGCCGACAAGGCTACTCCTACAATGAGCAGTTCTTC; cdr3_aa: CASSRQGYSYNEQFF
v_call: TRBV19; clone_size: few; d_call: .; j_call: TRBJ1-1; cdr3_nt: TGTGCCAGTAGTATTGAAGGGGGTGCCCCTAACACTGAAGCTTTCTTT; cdr3_aa: CASSIEGGAPNTEAFF
v_call: TRBV10-3; clone_size: .; d_call: TRBD2; j_call: TRBJ2-1; cdr3_nt: TGTGCCATCAGTGAAGGGTCACTAGCGGGTAACAATGAGCAGTTCTTC; cdr3_aa: CAISEGSLAGNNEQFF
v_call: TRBV28; clone_size: .; d_call: .; j_call: TRBJ1-2; cdr3_nt: TGTGCCAGCAGCCAGGACAGAAACTATGGCTACACCTTC; cdr3_aa: CASSQDRNYGYTF
v_call: TRBV6-1; clone_size: .; d_call: TRBD1; j_call: TRBJ1-2; cdr3_nt: TGTGCCAGCAGTGGGTGGACAGGGGGACAAGGCTACACCTTC; cdr3_aa: CASSGWTGGQGYTF
v_call: TRBV18; clone_size: .; d_call: TRBD1; j_call: TRBJ1-1; cdr3_nt: TGTGCCAGCTCACCAGGTGCCGGGCGGACAGGGACGAACACTGAAGCTTTCTTT; cdr3_aa: CASSPGAGRTGTNTEAFF
v_call: TRBV18; clone_size: .; d_call: TRBD1; j_call: TRBJ2-2; cdr3_nt: TGTGCCAGCTCACCACGAGGACAGGGGGCTGAGGCCGGGGAGCTGTTTTTT; cdr3_aa: CASSPRGQGAEAGELFF
v_call: TRBV20-1; clone_size: .; d_call: .; j_call: TRBJ1-1; cdr3_nt: TGCAGTGCCAGACAGGATATTGAAGCTTTCTTT; cdr3_aa: CSARQDIEAFF
v_call: TRBV21-1; clone_size: few; d_call: .; j_call: TRBJ2-5; cdr3_nt: TGTGCCAGCAGCAAAACCGACAGGGGCGGTAACGGAGAGACCCAGTACTTC; cdr3_aa: CASSKTDRGGNGETQYF
v_call: TRBV29-1; clone_size: many; d_call: .; j_call: TRBJ2-1; cdr3_nt: TGCAGCGTTGAAGGAGGGAGCGAGCAGTTCTTC; cdr3_aa: CSVEGGSEQFF
v_call: TRBV9; clone_size: .; d_call: .; j_call: TRBJ1-3; cdr3_nt: TGTGCCAGCAGCGAGCGGGTGACCTCTGGAAACACCATATATTTT; cdr3_aa: CASSERVTSGNTIYF
v_call: TRBV7-3; clone_size: .; d_call: .; j_call: TRBJ1-5; cdr3_nt: TGTGCCAGCAGCCAGGGGTCGGGCAATCAGCCCCAGCATTTT; cdr3_aa: CASSQGSGNQPQHF
v_call: TRBV28; clone_size: .; d_call: .; j_call: TRBJ1-1; cdr3_nt: TGTGCCAGCGGGGGGGGAACAGGATTGAACACTGAAGCTTTCTTT; cdr3_aa: CASGGGTGLNTEAFF
v_call: TRBV5-1; clone_size: few; d_call: .; j_call: TRBJ2-7; cdr3_nt: TGCGCCAGCAGCTTGGGAGTTTCTGACGAGCAGTACTTC; cdr3_aa: CASSLGVSDEQYF
v_call: TRBV5-1; clone_size: .; d_call: TRBD1; j_call: TRBJ2-1; cdr3_nt: TGCGCCAGCAGCTTGGGTGACAGGGTACCCAATGAGCAGTTCTTC; cdr3_aa: CASSLGDRVPNEQFF
v_call: TRBV18; clone_size: .; d_call: .; j_call: TRBJ2-3; cdr3_nt: TGTGCCAGCTCGCCGATGGGGGCTGGGAGCACAGATACGCAGTATTTT; cdr3_aa: CASSPMGAGSTDTQYF
v_call: TRBV5-1; clone_size: .; d_call: .; j_call: TRBJ2-3; cdr3_nt: TGCGCCAGCACAGAGGGGGTAGATACGCAGTATTTT; cdr3_aa: CASTEGVDTQYF
v_call: TRBV5-4; clone_size: few; d_call: TRBD2; j_call: TRBJ2-1; cdr3_nt: TGTGCCAGCGCATCCCCAGGGACTAGCGCCCGAAATGAGCAGTTCTTC; cdr3_aa: CASASPGTSARNEQFF
v_call: TRBV11-2; clone_size: .; d_call: TRBD1; j_call: TRBJ2-1; cdr3_nt: TGTGCCAGCAGCTTAGAGGGTTGGGACAGATCCAGCTCCTACAATGAGCAGTTCTTC; cdr3_aa: CASSLEGWDRSSSYNEQFF
v_call: TRBV28; clone_size: .; d_call: .; j_call: TRBJ2-7; cdr3_nt: TGTGCCAGCAGTTTTGGCGGTAATCAAGGTTACGAGCAGTACTTC; cdr3_aa: CASSFGGNQGYEQYF
v_call: TRBV28; clone_size: .; d_call: TRBD1; j_call: TRBJ1-2; cdr3_nt: TGTGCCAGCAGTGGGGACAGGGCAACCTACTATGGCTACACCTTC; cdr3_aa: CASSGDRATYYGYTF
v_call: TRBV6-5; clone_size: .; d_call: TRBD2; j_call: TRBJ2-7; cdr3_nt: TGTGCCAGCACCCGTAGCGGGACGGTGGCTCAGCAGTACTTC; cdr3_aa: CASTRSGTVAQQYF
v_call: TRBV11-3; clone_size: .; d_call: TRBD1; j_call: TRBJ1-2; cdr3_nt: TGTGCCAGCAGCCCCGGGACAGGGGCTCATCATGGCTACACCTTC; cdr3_aa: CASSPGTGAHHGYTF
v_call: TRBV9; clone_size: .; d_call: TRBD2; j_call: TRBJ2-7; cdr3_nt: TGTGCCAGCAGCGTAGACGGGAGGGTCCACGAGCAGTACTTC; cdr3_aa: CASSVDGRVHEQYF
v_call: TRBV5-6; clone_size: .; d_call: .; j_call: TRBJ1-1; cdr3_nt: TGTGCCAGCAGCTTGCTGGCATCAAAGAACACTGAAGCTTTCTTT; cdr3_aa: CASSLLASKNTEAFF
v_call: TRBV30; clone_size: .; d_call: .; j_call: TRBJ2-5; cdr3_nt: TGTGCCTGGAGGGGTAAACAGGGTAGAGAGACCCAGTACTTC; cdr3_aa: CAWRGKQGRETQYF
v_call: TRBV23-1; clone_size: few; d_call: .; j_call: TRBJ1-5; cdr3_nt: TGCGCCAGCAGACAAAAACGGGACATGACAACCAGCAATCAGCCCCAGCATTTT; cdr3_aa: CASRQKRDMTTSNQPQHF
v_call: TRBV7-2; clone_size: few; d_call: TRBD2; j_call: TRBJ2-1; cdr3_nt: TGTGCCAGCAGCAGAATAGCGGGAGTAGAAAATGAGCAGTTCTTC; cdr3_aa: CASSRIAGVENEQFF
v_call: TRBV30; clone_size: few; d_call: .; j_call: TRBJ2-1; cdr3_nt: TGTGCCTGGAGTGTCCGGGACAATGAGCAGTTCTTC; cdr3_aa: CAWSVRDNEQFF
v_call: TRBV7-9; clone_size: .; d_call: .; j_call: TRBJ2-3; cdr3_nt: TGTGCCAGCAGCTTAGCTGCGACAGATACGCAGTATTTT; cdr3_aa: CASSLAATDTQYF
v_call: TRBV28; clone_size: .; d_call: TRBD1; j_call: TRBJ2-1; cdr3_nt: TGTGCCAGCAGTCCAACCGGGACAGGGGTTTATGAGCAGTTCTTC; cdr3_aa: CASSPTGTGVYEQFF
v_call: TRBV5-1; clone_size: .; d_call: .; j_call: TRBJ1-4; cdr3_nt: TGCGCCAGCAGCTTGGGTGGTGCGGCAACTAATGAAAAACTGTTTTTT; cdr3_aa: CASSLGGAATNEKLFF
v_call: TRBV5-1; clone_size: few; d_call: TRBD2; j_call: TRBJ2-5; cdr3_nt: TGCGCCAGCAGCATAGGGACTAGCGGGAACCAAGAGACCCAGTACTTC; cdr3_aa: CASSIGTSGNQETQYF
v_call: TRBV5-1; clone_size: few; d_call: TRBD2; j_call: TRBJ2-1; cdr3_nt: TGCGCCAGCAGCTTGGAGCGTGGCGGGAGTGGATACAATGAGCAGTTCTTC; cdr3_aa: CASSLERGGSGYNEQFF
v_call: TRBV18; clone_size: few; d_call: TRBD1; j_call: TRBJ2-1; cdr3_nt: TGTGCCAGCTCACCTGAGGGGGCGGCCTACAATGAGCAGTTCTTC; cdr3_aa: CASSPEGAAYNEQFF
v_call: TRBV6-1; clone_size: .; d_call: .; j_call: TRBJ2-7; cdr3_nt: TGTGCCAGCAGTGAGCGACTAGGTGCAAAGGACGAGCAGTACTTC; cdr3_aa: CASSERLGAKDEQYF
v_call: TRBV19; clone_size: .; d_call: .; j_call: TRBJ2-6; cdr3_nt: TGTGCCAGTAGTGCGTCGCTAATGTCGGGGGCCAACGTCCTGACTTTC; cdr3_aa: CASSASLMSGANVLTF
v_call: TRBV7-9; clone_size: few; d_call: TRBD1; j_call: TRBJ1-1; cdr3_nt: TGTGCCAGCAGCTTTACAGGGGGCAGGACTGAAGCTTTCTTT; cdr3_aa: CASSFTGGRTEAFF
v_call: TRBV6-5; clone_size: .; d_call: .; j_call: TRBJ1-5; cdr3_nt: TGTGCCAGCAGTTACTCGATGGCCGGGAATCAGCCCCAGCATTTT; cdr3_aa: CASSYSMAGNQPQHF
v_call: TRBV7-2; clone_size: .; d_call: TRBD1; j_call: TRBJ1-1; cdr3_nt: TGTGCCAGCAGCTCACAGGGGGGGTTAGGCTTT; cdr3_aa: CASSSQGGLGF
v_call: TRBV10-3; clone_size: few; d_call: .; j_call: TRBJ2-5; cdr3_nt: TGTGCCATCAGTGAGTCTGGGGCGAGCCAAGAGACCCAGTACTTC; cdr3_aa: CAISESGASQETQYF